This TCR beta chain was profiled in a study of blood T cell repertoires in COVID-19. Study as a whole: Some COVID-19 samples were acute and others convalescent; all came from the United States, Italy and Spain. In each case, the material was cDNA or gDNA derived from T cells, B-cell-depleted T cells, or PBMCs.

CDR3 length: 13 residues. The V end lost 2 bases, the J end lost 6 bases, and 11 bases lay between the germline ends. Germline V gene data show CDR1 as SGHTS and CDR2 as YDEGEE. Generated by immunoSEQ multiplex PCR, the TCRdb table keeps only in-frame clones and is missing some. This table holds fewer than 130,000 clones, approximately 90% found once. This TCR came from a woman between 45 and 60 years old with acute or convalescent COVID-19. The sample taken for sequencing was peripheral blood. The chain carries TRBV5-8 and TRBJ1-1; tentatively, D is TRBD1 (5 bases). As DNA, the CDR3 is TGTGCCAGCAGCTTCGGGGGGAATCCTGAAGCTTTCTTT. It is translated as CASSFGGNPEAFF.